This paragraph reports one TCR beta chain. One entry per CDR3 protein results from TCRdb running MiXCR on the 5' RACE reads. The sample holds 1,800,000 or so distinct CDR3 sequences, about 31% seen once. This sample is part of a study of identical twins. Germline-derived CDR1 and CDR2 are MNHNS and SASEGT. The germline V and J ends were trimmed by 7 bases and 3 bases, with 15 bases remaining between them. The CDR3 is 14 amino acids. The chain carries TRBV6-1 and TRBJ1-1; TRBD1 is a possible D gene (6 bases). The source is a newborn girl in good health. The sample taken for sequencing was cord blood. CDR3 protein: CASTRDRLDTEAFF. CDR3 DNA sequence: TGTGCCAGCACCCGAGACAGGTTGGACACTGAAGCTTTCTTT.